The table lists the clone carrying this T cell receptor beta chain with many counts. 5'RACE template switching produced TCR cDNA carrying a universal primer site and UMIs. TCRdb processed the 5' RACE reads anew with MiXCR; each CDR3 protein has one entry. The sample consists of tens of thousands of distinct CDR3 sequences, around 7.3% of them appearing once. This specimen comes from a study of T cells after yellow fever vaccination. The source material was CD8+ T cells sorted from PBMCs, sampled on the day of the yellow fever booster vaccination. The clonotype originates from a man aged 30 to 39 who received the YFV17D yellow fever vaccine.

CDR3 region: CSARNFLAGEYEQYF. The CDR3 DNA follows: TGCAGTGCTAGAAATTTTCTAGCGGGAGAGTACGAGCAGTACTTC. This chain links TRBV20-1 with TRBJ2-7; TRBD2 matches at 10 bases. V lost 2 bases to trimming and J lost 4 bases; unmatched junction nucleotides: 8. The CDR3 contains 15 residues. CDR1 is DFQATT and CDR2 is SNEGSKA in the germline V gene (reference sequence).